This is a list of T cell receptor beta chains from one sample in a study of blood T cell repertoires in COVID-19. Here immunoSEQ multiplex PCR was the method, and the copy in TCRdb shows in-frame clones only, minus some. This sample carries around 99,000 clones, 70% to 90% of them seen once, and the ten largest clones take 6.8%. The sequenced sample consisted of peripheral blood. The receptor set was obtained from a man between 50 and 59 years old with active or convalescent COVID-19. Each CDR3 is given with its conserved first and last residue. The D gene is left open where the match is weak. Rows may omit the clone size; those that give it use once, few, many or a size class.

clone size: -
D gene: TRBD1
J gene: TRBJ1-1
V gene: TRBV24-1
CDR3 protein: CATSDSGTGDTEAFF
CDR3 DNA: TGTGCCACCAGTGATTCCGGGACAGGGGACACTGAAGCTTTCTTT

clone size: -
D gene: -
J gene: TRBJ1-1
V gene: TRBV6-1
CDR3 protein: CASSESVLNTEAFF
CDR3 DNA: TGTGCCAGTAGTGAGTCCGTCTTGAACACTGAAGCTTTCTTT

clone size: -
D gene: TRBD1
J gene: TRBJ1-4
V gene: TRBV28
CDR3 protein: CASRDREKLFF
CDR3 DNA: TGTGCCAGCAGGGACAGGGAAAAACTGTTTTTT

clone size: -
D gene: -
J gene: TRBJ2-1
V gene: TRBV5-1
CDR3 protein: CASSLGGSSYNEQFF
CDR3 DNA: TGCGCCAGCAGCTTGGGCGGTAGCTCCTACAATGAGCAGTTCTTC

clone size: -
D gene: TRBD2
J gene: TRBJ2-7
V gene: TRBV6-2/TRBV6-3
CDR3 protein: CASSSPSGRPAYEQYF
CDR3 DNA: TGTGCCAGCAGTTCCCCTAGCGGGAGACCCGCCTACGAGCAGTACTTC

clone size: -
D gene: TRBD1
J gene: TRBJ2-7
V gene: TRBV18
CDR3 protein: CASSDGQGYYEQYF
CDR3 DNA: TGTGCCAGCTCAGATGGACAGGGCTACTACGAGCAGTACTTC

clone size: -
D gene: TRBD1
J gene: TRBJ2-1
V gene: TRBV19
CDR3 protein: CASTQTGPYNEQFF
CDR3 DNA: TGTGCCAGTACCCAGACAGGGCCCTACAATGAGCAGTTCTTC

clone size: -
D gene: TRBD1
J gene: TRBJ2-5
V gene: TRBV27
CDR3 protein: CASSLTGQGMETQYF
CDR3 DNA: TGTGCCAGCAGTTTAACAGGACAGGGGATGGAGACCCAGTACTTC

clone size: -
D gene: TRBD2
J gene: TRBJ2-7
V gene: TRBV2
CDR3 protein: CASSDLTSGTEQYF
CDR3 DNA: TGTGCCAGCAGTGACTTGACTAGCGGGACCGAGCAGTACTTC

clone size: -
D gene: -
J gene: TRBJ2-3
V gene: TRBV24-1
CDR3 protein: CATSGRNTDTQYF
CDR3 DNA: TGTGCCACCAGTGGCAGAAACACAGATACGCAGTATTTT

clone size: -
D gene: TRBD2
J gene: TRBJ2-1
V gene: TRBV7-2
CDR3 protein: CASSSRTSSLGRNEQFF
CDR3 DNA: TGTGCCAGCAGCTCACGGACTAGCTCCCTCGGGCGCAATGAGCAGTTCTTC

clone size: -
D gene: TRBD1
J gene: TRBJ1-2
V gene: TRBV2
CDR3 protein: CASIIGQGGYTF
CDR3 DNA: TGTGCCAGCATAATTGGACAGGGCGGCTACACCTTC

clone size: -
D gene: -
J gene: TRBJ2-1
V gene: TRBV7-9
CDR3 protein: CASSLEIGEQFF
CDR3 DNA: TGTGCCAGCAGCTTAGAGATCGGTGAGCAGTTCTTC

clone size: -
D gene: TRBD2
J gene: TRBJ2-7
V gene: TRBV7-9
CDR3 protein: CATTPWGGLSYEQYF
CDR3 DNA: TGTGCCACTACACCGTGGGGAGGGCTCTCCTACGAGCAGTACTTC

clone size: once
D gene: -
J gene: TRBJ2-4
V gene: TRBV11-2
CDR3 protein: CASSRDIQYF
CDR3 DNA: TGTGCCAGCAGTCGGGACATTCAGTACTTC

clone size: once
D gene: TRBD1
J gene: TRBJ2-1
V gene: TRBV9
CDR3 protein: CASSVKFPGQGNNEQFF
CDR3 DNA: TGTGCCAGCAGCGTTAAATTTCCGGGACAGGGGAACAATGAGCAGTTCTTC

clone size: -
D gene: -
J gene: TRBJ1-2
V gene: TRBV28
CDR3 protein: CASSSDYGYTF
CDR3 DNA: TGTGCCAGCAGTTCGGACTATGGCTACACCTTC

clone size: -
D gene: TRBD2
J gene: TRBJ2-7
V gene: TRBV3-1/TRBV3-2
CDR3 protein: CASSQGTRGVYEQYF
CDR3 DNA: TGTGCCAGCAGCCAAGGGACTAGAGGAGTCTACGAGCAGTACTTC

clone size: -
D gene: -
J gene: TRBJ1-5
V gene: TRBV19
CDR3 protein: CASSTGDSGSQHF
CDR3 DNA: TGTGCCAGTAGTACAGGGGATTCTGGGTCCCAGCATTTT

clone size: -
D gene: -
J gene: TRBJ2-2
V gene: TRBV5-6
CDR3 protein: CASSLSLASNTGELFF
CDR3 DNA: TGTGCCAGCAGCTTGTCGTTAGCTTCGAACACCGGGGAGCTGTTTTTT

clone size: -
D gene: -
J gene: TRBJ1-1
V gene: TRBV10-3
CDR3 protein: CATHLGGEVTEAFF
CDR3 DNA: TGTGCCACCCACCTCGGGGGGGAAGTGACTGAAGCTTTCTTT

clone size: -
D gene: -
J gene: TRBJ2-2
V gene: TRBV27
CDR3 protein: CASSSPLFAGELFF
CDR3 DNA: TGTGCCAGCAGTTCTCCCCTGTTCGCCGGGGAGCTGTTTTTT

clone size: -
D gene: TRBD2
J gene: TRBJ2-2
V gene: TRBV4-3
CDR3 protein: CASSQVAGGLGTGELFF
CDR3 DNA: TGCGCCAGCAGCCAGGTAGCGGGAGGGCTGGGCACCGGGGAGCTGTTTTTT

clone size: -
D gene: TRBD1
J gene: TRBJ1-1
V gene: TRBV18
CDR3 protein: CASSPPGTGETEAFF
CDR3 DNA: TGTGCCAGCTCACCACCGGGGACAGGGGAGACTGAAGCTTTCTTT

clone size: -
D gene: TRBD1
J gene: TRBJ1-1
V gene: TRBV7-9
CDR3 protein: CASSLGTGGARGGTEAFF
CDR3 DNA: TGTGCCAGCAGCTTAGGGACAGGGGGCGCCAGGGGAGGCACTGAAGCTTTCTTT

clone size: -
D gene: -
J gene: TRBJ2-3
V gene: TRBV28
CDR3 protein: CASSLFGLRGTDTQYF
CDR3 DNA: TGTGCCAGCAGTTTATTCGGCCTCAGGGGCACAGATACGCAGTATTTT

clone size: few
D gene: -
J gene: TRBJ1-1
V gene: TRBV10-1
CDR3 protein: CASSESGGARAFF
CDR3 DNA: TGCGCCAGCAGTGAGTCAGGAGGGGCGAGAGCTTTCTTT

clone size: -
D gene: -
J gene: TRBJ2-7
V gene: TRBV5-6
CDR3 protein: CASREGPTYEQYF
CDR3 DNA: TGTGCCAGCAGGGAGGGACCGACCTACGAGCAGTACTTC

clone size: -
D gene: -
J gene: TRBJ2-1
V gene: TRBV9
CDR3 protein: CASSRLGLSNEQFF
CDR3 DNA: TGTGCCAGCAGCCGGCTGGGACTCTCCAATGAGCAGTTCTTC

clone size: -
D gene: -
J gene: TRBJ2-2
V gene: TRBV18
CDR3 protein: CASSPSTAGELFF
CDR3 DNA: TGTGCCAGCTCACCAAGTACGGCCGGGGAGCTGTTTTTT

clone size: once
D gene: TRBD2
J gene: TRBJ2-1
V gene: TRBV4-2
CDR3 protein: CASSHPTLAVVYNEQFF
CDR3 DNA: TGTGCCAGCAGCCACCCAACACTAGCGGTCGTCTACAATGAGCAGTTCTTC

clone size: once
D gene: -
J gene: TRBJ1-6
V gene: TRBV6-1
CDR3 protein: CASSESRSRSPLHF
CDR3 DNA: TGTGCCAGCAGTGAGTCTAGGTCTCGTTCACCCCTCCACTTT

clone size: -
D gene: -
J gene: TRBJ1-4
V gene: TRBV5-6
CDR3 protein: CASSNMGFDEKLFF
CDR3 DNA: TGTGCCAGCAGCAACATGGGCTTCGATGAAAAACTGTTTTTT